This TCR beta chain emerged from a study of CD8 T cells in ankylosing spondylitis. Broader study findings: The study looked at matched synovial fluid samples from ankylosing spondylitis patients. Disease-linked clones were reported to be significantly enriched there. The authors found the disease-linked clones to be CD8+ and relatively rare in peripheral blood. What appeared characteristic of ankylosing spondylitis blood was a TCR beta motif of eight highly homologous variants.

TCRdb re-analysed the 5' RACE reads in MiXCR, keeping a single row per CDR3 protein. The sample holds roughly 700,000 distinct CDR3 sequences, about 20% seen once. V was clipped by 5 bases and J by 3 bases; unmatched bases: 5. This CDR3 is 14 amino acids long. Germline V CDR1 and CDR2: SGHTA, FQGNSA. This clonotype occurred a few times. The antigen is unknown. Specimen: blood, either unsorted or a sorted T cell fraction (not recorded which). The source is a male donor with ankylosing spondylitis. The chain is built from TRBV7-2 and TRBJ1-2; 8 positions agree with TRBD1. The CDR3, as DNA: TGTGCCAGCAGCCCAAAGACAGGGGACTATGGCTACACCTTC. Translation gives CASSPKTGDYGYTF.